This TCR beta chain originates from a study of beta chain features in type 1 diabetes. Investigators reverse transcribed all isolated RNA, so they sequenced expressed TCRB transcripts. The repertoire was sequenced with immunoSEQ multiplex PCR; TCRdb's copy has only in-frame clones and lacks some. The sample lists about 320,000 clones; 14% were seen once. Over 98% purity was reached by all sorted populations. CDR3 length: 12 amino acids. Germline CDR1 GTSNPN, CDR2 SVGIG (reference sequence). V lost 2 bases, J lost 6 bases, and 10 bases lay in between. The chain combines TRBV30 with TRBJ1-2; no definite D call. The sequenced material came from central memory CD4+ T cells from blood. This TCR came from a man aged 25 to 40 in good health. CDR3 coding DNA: TGTGCCTGGAGTTTTACCGGGGATGGCTACACCTTC. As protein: CAWSFTGDGYTF. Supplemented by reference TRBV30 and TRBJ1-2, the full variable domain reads SQTIHQWPATLVQPVGSPLSLECTVEGTSNPNLYWYRQAAGRGLQLLFYSVGIGQISSEVPQNLSASRPQDRQFILSSKKLLLSDSGFYLCAWSFTGDGYTFGSGTRLTVV.